The 26 T cell receptor beta chains below were found in one sample sequenced in a study of T cell changes during pregnancy in multiple sclerosis. Generated by immunoSEQ multiplex PCR, the TCRdb table keeps only in-frame clones and is missing some. The data show 79,000 or so clones, with approximately 90% seen just once and around 1.7% held by the top ten. Sequences were derived from peripheral blood, sampled in the first trimester of pregnancy. These receptors were obtained from a female donor in good health, enrolled as a control in a pregnancy study.

This clone is a singleton in its sample. The genes are TRBV9 and TRBJ1-3; 10 positions agree with TRBD1. Germline V gene lookup returns CDR1 SGDLS and CDR2 YYNGEE. The ends lost 3 bases at V and 3 bases at J; junction bases unmatched: 9. This CDR3 has 17 residues. CDR3 nucleotides: TGTGCCAGCAGCGCCGGGACAGGGGCGGGAATTGGAAACACCATATATTTT. Its translation is CASSAGTGAGIGNTIYF.

CDR3 sequence (DNA): TGTGCCAGCAGCAATCCTAGCTGGGGCGGGGAGCTGTTTTTT. Residues: CASSNPSWGGELFF. This sequence joins TRBV7-2 and TRBJ2-2, with D maybe TRBD2 (5 bases). Trimming cost V 5 bases and J 7 bases, with 14 bases left between them. This CDR3 spans 14 amino acids. Germline V gives CDR1 SGHTA, CDR2 FQGNSA.

The chain has TRBV5-4 and TRBJ2-7; TRBD1 might be the D (6 bases). V lost 0 bases and J lost 2, with 12 bases in between. The CDR3 has 15 amino acids. Germline loops: CDR1 SGHNT, CDR2 YYREEE (reference sequence). CDR3 sequence (DNA): TGTGCCAGCAGCTTGGAGGGCAGGGGAGCCTACGAGCAGTACTTC. This translates into CASSLEGRGAYEQYF.

V and J are TRBV4-1 and TRBJ2-2, with TRBD2 matching over 9 bases. This CDR3 is 14 amino acids long. J gave up 4 bases and V 8 bases, and 5 bases lay outside the gene matches. The germline gives CDR1 MGHRA, CDR2 YSYEKL. Written as DNA, the CDR3 is TGCGCCAGCCGTGCGGGGGGGGCCACCGGGGAGCTGTTTTTT. Protein sequence: CASRAGGATGELFF.

The chain is built from TRBV25-1 and TRBJ1-2, with TRBD1 identical over 11 bases. Germline values: CDR1 MGHDK, CDR2 SYGVNS. CDR3 length: 15 residues. After removal of 5 bases from V and 2 bases from J, the junction contained 4 bases not matched to a gene. The chain's CDR3 is CASSPGTGGNYGYTF. Here the CDR3 DNA reads TGTGCCAGCAGTCCCGGGACAGGGGGGAACTATGGCTACACCTTC.

The rearrangement uses TRBV11-3 and TRBJ1-1; 8 bases line up with TRBD1. Germline CDR1 SGHNT, CDR2 YENEEA. V shed 2 bases and J 5 bases; nucleotides not matched to a gene: 7. This CDR3 has 15 residues. The CDR3 DNA follows: TGTGCCAGCAGCTTAACCTCACAGGGGGGGACTGAAGCTTTCTTT. Translation gives CASSLTSQGGTEAFF. Looking up the rest from reference TRBV11-3 and TRBJ1-1 gives the full variable domain: EAGVVQSPRYKIIEKKQPVAFWCNPISGHNTLYWYLQNLGQGPELLIRYENEEAVDDSQLPKDRFSAERLKGVDSTLKIQPAELGDSAVYLCASSLTSQGGTEAFFGQGTRLTVV.

This chain joins TRBV5-5 and TRBJ1-1; TRBD1 might be the D (6 bases). The CDR3 runs to 13 residues. Germline-derived CDR1 and CDR2 are SGHKS and YYEKEE (reference sequence). V lost 3 bases to trimming and J lost 5 bases, with 11 bases between them. The DNA of the CDR3 is TGTGCCAGCAGCTCAGGACAGAGTACTGAAGCTTTCTTT. It yields the protein CASSSGQSTEAFF.

The chain employs TRBV7-2 and TRBJ1-4, with 7 bases identical to TRBD1. The CDR3 runs to 13 residues. The germline V gene encodes CDR1 SGHTA and CDR2 FQGNSA. V lost 7 bases to trimming and J lost 8 bases; unmatched junction nucleotides: 7. CDR3 sequence: CASTQQGREKLFF. For the CDR3, the DNA is TGTGCCAGCACCCAACAGGGGCGGGAAAAACTGTTTTTT.

The chain recombines TRBV19 with TRBJ1-1; a weak D match, TRBD1 (6 bases). With 6 bases removed from V and 1 base from J, the gap between germline ends came to 15 bases. Germline values: CDR1 LNHDA, CDR2 SQIVND (reference sequence). This CDR3 spans 15 amino acids. DNA for the CDR3: TGTGCCAGTAGCCCCTACAGGGCGGGGAACACTGAAGCTTTCTTT. It encodes CASSPYRAGNTEAFF.

This chain uses TRBV7-9 with TRBJ2-3; 9 bases are a match to TRBD2. CDR1 is SEHNR and CDR2 is FQNEAQ in the germline V gene (reference sequence). The CDR3 covers 16 residues. Losses at the gene ends were 5 bases for V and 2 bases for J; bases not matched to a gene: 8. The CDR3 DNA sequence: TGTGCCAGCAGCCCGCAAGCGGGGGGTATCACAGATACGCAGTATTTT. Encoded protein: CASSPQAGGITDTQYF.

This chain joins TRBV4-3 and TRBJ2-1, with D possibly matching TRBD2 (5 bases). Germline CDR1 and CDR2: LGHNA and YSLEER. This CDR3 contains 15 residues. The V end lost 4 bases, the J end lost 4 bases, and 14 bases lay between the germline ends. This CDR3 reads CASSRASYIYNEQFF. DNA for the CDR3: TGCGCCAGCAGCCGCGCTAGCTATATTTACAATGAGCAGTTCTTC.

This clone showed up just a few times. The chain recombines TRBV19 with TRBJ2-4; 9 bases align to TRBD1. The CDR3 is 15 residues long. Losses at the gene ends were 6 bases for V and 4 bases for J; bases not matched to a gene: 7. Germline V gene sequence: CDR1 LNHDA, CDR2 SQIVND (reference sequence). In nucleotides, the CDR3 is TGTGCCAGTAGCTTAACCGGGACAGGGAAAAACATTCAGTACTTC. Amino acid sequence: CASSLTGTGKNIQYF. The entire variable domain, with the rest obtained from reference TRBV19 and TRBJ2-4, is as follows: DGGITQSPKYLFRKEGQNVTLSCEQNLNHDAMYWYRQDPGQGLRLIYYSQIVNDFQKGDIAEGYSVSREKKESFPLTVTSAQKNPTAFYLCASSLTGTGKNIQYFGAGTRLSVL.

The chain is built from TRBV7-9 and TRBJ2-2; 8 bases agree with TRBD1. V lost 5 bases to trimming and J lost 6 bases; unmatched junction nucleotides: 2. The length of the CDR3 is 13 residues. In germline, CDR1 is SEHNR, CDR2 FQNEAQ (reference sequence). CDR3 sequence reads: CASSQQGAGELFF. The CDR3 nucleotides read TGTGCCAGCAGCCAACAGGGGGCCGGGGAGCTGTTTTTT. The entire variable domain, with the rest obtained from reference TRBV7-9 and TRBJ2-2, is as follows: DTGVSQNPRHKITKRGQNVTFRCDPISEHNRLYWYRQTLGQGPEFLTYFQNEAQLEKSRLLSDRFSAERPKGSFSTLEIQRTEQGDSAMYLCASSQQGAGELFFGEGSRLTVL.

The rearrangement joins TRBV21-1 to TRBJ1-5. TRBV21-1 is a recognized pseudogene. CDR3 length: 12 residues. The CDR3 nucleotides are TGTGCCAGCAGCAAGCTTCGGCAGCCCCAGCATTTT. Its translation is CASSKLRQPQHF.

The chain carries TRBV6-1 and TRBJ1-5; D is possibly TRBD1 (6 bases). CDR1 is MNHNS and CDR2 is SASEGT in the germline V gene. The V end lost 6 bases, the J end lost 0 bases, and 12 bases lay between the germline ends. The CDR3 consists of 15 residues. CDR3 residues: CASSPQGYSNQPQHF. CDR3 in DNA: TGTGCCAGCAGCCCACAGGGTTATAGCAATCAGCCCCAGCATTTT.

This clone was detected many times. V gene TRBV5-1 combines with J gene TRBJ2-7; a possible D gene is TRBD1 (6 bases). Germline V lookup: CDR1 SGHRS, CDR2 YFSETQ. Trimming took 6 bases from V and 1 from J, leaving 14 bases between them. The CDR3 is 14 residues long. The CDR3 region is CASNQGTRSYEQYF. As DNA, the CDR3 is TGCGCCAGCAATCAGGGGACCCGATCCTACGAGCAGTACTTC.

V is TRBV4-3 and J is TRBJ2-7; tentatively, D is TRBD1 (6 bases). CDR1 and CDR2 (germline): LGHNA, YSLEER. The CDR3 loop spans 16 amino acids. V was pared by 4 bases and J by 2 bases, with 18 bases between. CDR3 residues: CASSPYAGVLTYEQYF. CDR3 bases: TGCGCCAGCAGCCCGTACGCAGGGGTCCTAACCTACGAGCAGTACTTC.

The chain joins TRBV7-6 to TRBJ2-7; D might be TRBD1 (5 bases). Germline V gene data show CDR1 as SGHVS and CDR2 as FNYEAQ. Trimming stripped 2 bases from V and 4 bases from J, with 12 bases between. CDR3 length: 14 amino acids. Written as DNA, the CDR3 is TGTGCCAGCAGCTTAAGGGGCCTTCTTTACGAGCAGTACTTC. Translation: CASSLRGLLYEQYF.

The chain carries TRBV6-1 and TRBJ1-1; D unclear. CDR1 MNHNS and CDR2 SASEGT come from the germline V gene. V lost 7 bases to trimming and J lost 5 bases, with 11 bases between them. The CDR3 has 12 residues. The CDR3 nucleotides read TGTGCCAGCAAAGCGGGGAAGACTGAAGCTTTCTTT. Amino acids: CASKAGKTEAFF.

This chain links TRBV15 with TRBJ1-5, with a tentative D call TRBD1 (5 bases). CDR3 size: 15 residues. From germline, CDR1 is LNHNV and CDR2 YYDKDF (reference sequence). V lost 1 base and J lost 4, with 11 bases in between. This chain's CDR3 is CATSRVQGQNQPQHF. The CDR3 nucleotides read TGTGCCACCAGCAGAGTGCAGGGCCAAAATCAGCCCCAGCATTTT.

The chain recombines TRBV11-2 with TRBJ2-7, with D possibly matching TRBD1 (6 bases). From germline, CDR1 is SGHAT and CDR2 FQNNGV. CDR3 length: 14 amino acids. Between the trimmed V and J ends, which lost 1 base and 3 bases, there was a span of 10 bases. Written as DNA, the CDR3 is TGTGCCAGCAGCTTAGGGGGACACAACTACGAGCAGTACTTC. It codes for CASSLGGHNYEQYF.

The chain combines TRBV25-1 with TRBJ2-3, with 7 bases identical to TRBD1. J lost 1 base, V lost 1 base, and 5 bases had no gene match. This CDR3 spans 16 amino acids. The germline gives CDR1 MGHDK, CDR2 SYGVNS. CDR3 sequence reads: CASSESQTGRTDTQYF. The CDR3 DNA reads TGTGCCAGCAGTGAATCTCAGACAGGGCGCACAGATACGCAGTATTTT.

This clone was found a few times. The V and J genes are TRBV5-1 and TRBJ2-5, with D possibly matching TRBD1 (5 bases). Germline CDR1 and CDR2: SGHRS and YFSETQ. V was trimmed by 2 bases and J by 4 bases, leaving 15 bases between them. This CDR3 spans 15 amino acids. The CDR3 sequence is CASSLRRGHLETQYF. The CDR3 bases are TGCGCCAGCAGCTTAAGAAGAGGACACTTAGAGACCCAGTACTTC.

The chain carries TRBV7-2 and TRBJ2-5, with D possibly being TRBD1 (5 bases). Trimming shortened V by 3 bases and J by 5 bases, and 13 bases separated the two germline ends. The CDR3 loop spans 14 amino acids. Germline V gene sequence: CDR1 SGHTA, CDR2 FQGNSA. The CDR3 is CASSFGEKGETQYF. CDR3 nucleotides: TGTGCCAGCAGCTTTGGGGAAAAGGGGGAGACCCAGTACTTC.

CDR3 coding DNA: TGTGCCAGCAGCTTAAGGACTAGCGGGGGGTCTAGCTCCTACAATGAGCAGTTCTTC. This codes for CASSLRTSGGSSSYNEQFF. This rearrangement joins TRBV7-3 to TRBJ2-1; 14 bases are shared with TRBD2. The CDR3 runs to 19 residues. Germline V gives CDR1 SGHTA, CDR2 FQGTGA. V shed 1 base, J shed 0 bases, and the junction held 5 bases outside the gene matches.

This rearrangement joins TRBV6-6 to TRBJ1-6; 8 positions agree with TRBD1. The germline V gene has CDR1 MNHNY and CDR2 SVGAGI (reference sequence). This CDR3 comprises 14 residues. V shed 6 bases, J shed 6 bases, and the junction held 4 bases outside the gene matches. CDR3 loop: CASRGTGGNSPLHF. The CDR3 bases are TGTGCCAGCAGGGGGACAGGTGGTAATTCACCCCTCCACTTT.